The T cell receptor beta chain described here comes from a study of a mutant IDH1 vaccine in newly diagnosed glioma. Study-wide background: Vaccination followed radiotherapy alone by 4-6 weeks, or accompanied temozolomide cycles.

On this clone itself: The target antigen is unknown.

Specified time point: week 35, safety follow-up. Vaccinated patients received 300 ug of mutant IDH1 20-mer peptide per dose, with topical imiquimod. New astrocytomas of WHO grade 3 or 4 that were IDH1-mutant and ATRX-lost were found in the donors. Sequencing used immunoSEQ multiplex PCR; TCRdb keeps in-frame clones, though not all of them. The sample records 60,000 to 65,000 clones, 84% being singletons. The germline V gene encodes CDR1 SGHNT and CDR2 YYREEE (reference sequence). The CDR3 loop spans 14 amino acids. V lost 3 bases and J 5 bases, leaving 13 bases between the germline ends. Sequences were derived from PBMCs, sampled from a glioma patient whose treatment included an IDH1 peptide vaccine. The rearrangement joins TRBV5-4 to TRBJ2-3; D remains unclear. The sequence derives from a man aged 25 to 40 with glioma. CDR3 in DNA: TGTGCCAGCAGCTCCGGACCGCAAGAAGATACGCAGTATTTT. This encodes CASSSGPQEDTQYF.